This TCR beta chain was documented in a study of long-term antiretroviral therapy in people with HIV. Survey level was the resolution at which the v3.0 immunoSEQ assay ran. The method was immunoSEQ multiplex PCR; TCRdb's version includes in-frame clones alone and lacks a portion of them. Among 20,000 to 25,000 clones, 82% were seen once, and the ten largest hold about 10%. With 4 bases removed from V and 5 bases from J, the gap between germline ends came to 12 bases. This CDR3 has 13 amino acids. From germline, CDR1 is MNHNY and CDR2 SVGAGI (reference sequence). Participants who had HIV were, without exception, treated in the United States. Cryopreserved PBMC, at roughly 1-11 million per sample, were present before DNA extraction.

The specimen was unsorted PBMCs, collected 2.4 to 2.5 years after starting antiretroviral therapy. This receptor was obtained from a middle-aged man with HIV. This chain links TRBV6-6 with TRBJ2-7; no definite D call. The CDR3 region has the DNA TGTGCCAGCAGTTTCGCTAGAGTCAACGAGCAGTACTTC. Its protein is CASSFARVNEQYF.